Reported below is one TCR beta chain. The record originates from a study of blood T cell repertoires in COVID-19. Clones were read by immunoSEQ multiplex PCR, and TCRdb kept only the in-frame ones, dropping some. The profile shows some 270,000 clones, just under 90% of them singletons. The CDR3 totals 15 residues. V lost 0 bases to trimming and J lost 7 bases, with 11 bases between them. CDR1 is SGHNT and CDR2 is YYREEE in the germline V gene (reference sequence). The chain couples TRBV5-4 to TRBJ1-6; perhaps TRBD1 as D (5 bases). This TCR was sampled from a woman in her twenties or thirties with acute COVID-19. The sequenced sample consisted of PBMCs or T cells enriched from blood (not recorded which). This CDR3 reads CASSLDRRGNSPLHF. The CDR3 DNA reads as TGTGCCAGCAGCTTGGATAGACGGGGGAATTCACCCCTCCACTTT.